This is a list of T cell receptor beta chains from one sample in a study of shared clonotypes between healthy human individuals. Repertoires were generated with immunoSEQ multiplex PCR, while TCRdb's copy carries only in-frame clones and drops some. The sample holds 300,000 to 350,000 clones; more than 60% are singletons and the top ten take about 10%. Sequenced sample: memory CD4+ T cells sorted from blood. The receptors derive from a man aged 25 to 40 in good health. The CDR3 runs from the conserved cysteine through the conserved F or W. Each record gives: V gene, CDR3 protein.

>TRBV28
CASKVANTEAFF
>TRBV6-1
CASSGLAGDTQYF
>TRBV5-4
CASSRQGYFAEAFF
>TRBV5-6
CASSLIGNTEAFF
>TRBV2
CASSDYGAGNNEQFF
>TRBV10-3
CAISDRQGGVETQYF
>TRBV7-2
CASSYGPGLNTGELFF
>TRBV11-2
CASSRDPLSYNEQFF
>TRBV28
CASSPLLEAFF
>TRBV5-1
CASSLDLGQGTDTQYF
>TRBV5-1
CASSLGQGPSSYNEQFF
>TRBV27
CASSLSGRVSYNEQFF
>TRBV5-8
CASSLLQRETQYF
>TRBV20-1
CSAGQPQHF
>TRBV7-8
CASSLILAGNEQFF
>TRBV11-2
CASSFFMETQYF
>TRBV28
CASSGRPPFTDTQYF
>TRBV25-1
CASTLAGAFNEQFF
>TRBV29-1
CSVEDPRTYNEQFF
>TRBV5-1
CASSRGAGGPNEQFF
>TRBV18
CASSPGQGYGYTF
>TRBV2
CASRRAGELFF
>TRBV6-1
CASSDGLAGPNTGELFF
>TRBV28
CASKRGGRNSYEQYF
>TRBV6-1
CASSEGQGRQKPQHF
>TRBV5-6
CASSLRRGDTQYF
>TRBV4-1
CASSQEGVAGELFF
>TRBV28
CASSPTGRGEKLFF
>TRBV6-5
CASSYGPGGREQYF
>TRBV14
CASSQGTTGTGDQETQYF
>TRBV11-2
CASSLVSGAGELFF
>TRBV28
CASSLGNYGYTF
>TRBV11-2
CASSTGLGGTGNTIYF
>TRBV28
CASSNFAGSLNERQYF
>TRBV6-1
CASRARGELFF
>TRBV9
CASSENSDATYETQYF
>TRBV9
CASSGTVGRADTGELFF
>TRBV6-5
CASSKGRSGTGELFF
>TRBV6-6
CASRQGIGELFF
>TRBV7-8
CASSSRRQDTQYF
>TRBV27
CASSLSLPLSAKNIQYF
>TRBV6-1
CASTPGLVGYEQYF
>TRBV7-9
CASSLGQGQGDEQFF
>TRBV29-1
CSVARTTDTQYF
>TRBV25-1
CASRNCGRAYEQYF
>TRBV28
CAIHPSQRSYGYTF
>TRBV18
CASQKGDRNEKLFF
>TRBV27
CASSWGTGSYEQYF